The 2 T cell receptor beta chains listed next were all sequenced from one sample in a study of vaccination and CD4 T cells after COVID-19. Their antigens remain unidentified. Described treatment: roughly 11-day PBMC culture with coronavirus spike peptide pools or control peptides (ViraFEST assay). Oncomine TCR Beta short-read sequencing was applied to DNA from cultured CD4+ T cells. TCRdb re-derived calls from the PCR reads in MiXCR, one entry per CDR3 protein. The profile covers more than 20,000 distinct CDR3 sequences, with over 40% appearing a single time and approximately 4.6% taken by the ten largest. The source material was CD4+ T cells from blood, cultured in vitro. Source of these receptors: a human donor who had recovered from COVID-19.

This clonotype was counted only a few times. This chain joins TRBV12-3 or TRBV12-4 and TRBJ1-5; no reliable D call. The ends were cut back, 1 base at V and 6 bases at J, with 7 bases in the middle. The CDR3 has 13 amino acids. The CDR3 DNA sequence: TGTGCCAGCAGTTTAGGTTTGGGTCAGCCCCAGCATTTT. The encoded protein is CASSLGLGQPQHF.

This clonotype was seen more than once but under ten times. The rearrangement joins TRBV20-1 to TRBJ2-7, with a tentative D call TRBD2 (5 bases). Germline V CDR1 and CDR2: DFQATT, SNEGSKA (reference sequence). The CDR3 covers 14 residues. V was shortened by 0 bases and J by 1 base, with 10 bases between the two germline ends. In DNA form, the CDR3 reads TGCAGTGCTAGAGACCCTACGGGATCCTACGAGCAGTACTTC. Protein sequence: CSARDPTGSYEQYF.